Below are 27 T cell receptor beta chains sequenced from a single sample in a study of blood T cell repertoires in COVID-19. The assay was immunoSEQ multiplex PCR, and TCRdb's table has in-frame clones only and misses some. The sample yields some 420,000 clones, roughly nine tenths seen once. The sample was PBMCs or T cells enriched from blood (not recorded which). The receptor source for this set is a young man who had recovered from COVID-19.

The chain combines TRBV5-1 with TRBJ1-1; maybe TRBD1 (5 bases). CDR1 and CDR2 from the germline V gene are SGHRS and YFSETQ. The germline V and J ends were trimmed by 0 bases and 4 bases, with 13 bases remaining between them. The CDR3 runs to 15 residues. Here the CDR3 DNA reads TGCGCCAGCAGCTTGGACGGGGCGGGAGGCACTGAAGCTTTCTTT. It codes for CASSLDGAGGTEAFF.

This chain uses TRBV19 with TRBJ1-2; D call uncertain. The germline V gene has CDR1 LNHDA and CDR2 SQIVND (reference sequence). With 7 bases removed from V and 3 bases from J, the gap between germline ends came to 12 bases. This CDR3 has 13 amino acids. The CDR3 sequence is CASKLGRDYGYTF. For the CDR3, the DNA is TGTGCCAGTAAGCTCGGGAGGGACTATGGCTACACCTTC.

This chain uses TRBV9 with TRBJ2-7, with TRBD1 identical over 9 bases. The CDR3 contains 14 residues. The V and J ends lost 0 bases and 4 bases, in that order; junction bases with no gene match: 2. Germline loops: CDR1 SGDLS, CDR2 YYNGEE. In DNA, the CDR3 is TGTGCCAGCAGCGTAGAACAGGGGGCTTACGAGCAGTACTTC. Translation gives CASSVEQGAYEQYF. The complete variable domain, with remaining parts taken from reference TRBV9 and TRBJ2-7, reads DSGVTQTPKHLITATGQRVTLRCSPRSGDLSVYWYQQSLDQGLQFLIQYYNGEERAKGNILERFSAQQFPDLHSELNLSSLELGDSALYFCASSVEQGAYEQYFGPGTRLTVT.

The genes are TRBV5-1 and TRBJ2-7, with 14 bases matching TRBD2. J lost 6 bases, V lost 3 bases, and 5 bases had no gene match. The CDR3 is 15 residues long. Germline V gene sequence: CDR1 SGHRS, CDR2 YFSETQ. DNA of the CDR3: TGCGCCAGCAGCTCAGGGACTAGCGGGAGATTCGAGCAGTACTTC. This codes for CASSSGTSGRFEQYF.

V gene TRBV6-1 combines with J gene TRBJ1-6, with 10 bases fitting TRBD1. The CDR3 runs 18 residues. V dropped 2 bases and J dropped 5; count of bases not matched to a gene: 9. Germline-derived CDR1 and CDR2 are MNHNS and SASEGT. The CDR3 spells CASSEKRQGAGNNSPLHF. As DNA, the CDR3 is TGTGCCAGCAGTGAAAAGCGACAGGGGGCGGGTAATAATTCACCCCTCCACTTT.

CDR3 DNA: TGTGCCAGCAGCGTAGCCGGACTAGCGGGAGGGCCCACAGATACGCAGTATTTT. Its translation: CASSVAGLAGGPTDTQYF. This sequence joins TRBV9 and TRBJ2-3, with 15 bases aligning to TRBD2. The junction had 4 bases not matched to a gene; V was cut back by 0 bases and J by 2 bases. Per the germline V gene, CDR1 is SGDLS and CDR2 is YYNGEE. The CDR3 is 18 amino acids. Looking up the rest from reference TRBV9 and TRBJ2-3 gives the full variable domain: DSGVTQTPKHLITATGQRVTLRCSPRSGDLSVYWYQQSLDQGLQFLIQYYNGEERAKGNILERFSAQQFPDLHSELNLSSLELGDSALYFCASSVAGLAGGPTDTQYFGPGTRLTVL.

The chain has TRBV4-1 and TRBJ1-2; tentative D call: TRBD1 (5 bases). Trimming took off 4 bases at V and 4 bases at J, with 16 bases between the two ends. Germline-derived CDR1 and CDR2 are MGHRA and YSYEKL. CDR3 length: 15 amino acids. CDR3 in amino acids: CASSRETASGYGYTF. The DNA of the CDR3 is TGCGCCAGCAGCCGAGAGACAGCCTCGGGCTATGGCTACACCTTC.

The V call is TRBV7-8, the J call TRBJ1-4; unclear D gene. Germline V gene data show CDR1 as SGHVS and CDR2 as FQNEAQ. CDR3 length equals 15 residues. The germline V and J ends were trimmed by 4 bases and 0 bases, with 9 bases remaining between them. In nucleotides, the CDR3 is TGTGCCAGCAGCTCTTACAGTGCAACTAATGAAAAACTGTTTTTT. This gives the protein CASSSYSATNEKLFF.

The V and J genes are TRBV6-5 and TRBJ2-3; D may be TRBD2 (6 bases). This CDR3 has 14 residues. Trimming removed 4 bases from V and 3 bases from J, with 11 bases in between. Germline V gene data show CDR1 as MNHEY and CDR2 as SVGAGI. This CDR3 is CASSLSGATDTQYF. In DNA form, the CDR3 reads TGTGCCAGCAGTTTGTCGGGAGCTACAGATACGCAGTATTTT.

The chain combines TRBV19 with TRBJ1-5; D is perhaps TRBD1 (5 bases). The germline CDR1 and CDR2 sequences are LNHDA and SQIVND (reference sequence). V gave up 3 bases and J gave up 1 base, with 10 bases separating them. This CDR3 contains 15 residues. CDR3 bases: TGTGCCAGTAGTATTGACGGGGGAAGCAATCAGCCCCAGCATTTT. It specifies CASSIDGGSNQPQHF. The whole variable domain, remainder taken from reference TRBV19 and TRBJ1-5, is DGGITQSPKYLFRKEGQNVTLSCEQNLNHDAMYWYRQDPGQGLRLIYYSQIVNDFQKGDIAEGYSVSREKKESFPLTVTSAQKNPTAFYLCASSIDGGSNQPQHFGDGTRLSIL.

This chain uses TRBV14 with TRBJ2-7; possible D gene TRBD1, 6 bases. This CDR3 has 12 residues. Trimming stripped 4 bases from V and 5 bases from J, with 9 bases between. CDR1 and CDR2 from the germline V gene are SGHDN and FVKESK. CDR3 sequence reads: CASSPQGHEQYF. Here the CDR3 DNA reads TGTGCCAGCAGCCCTCAGGGGCACGAGCAGTACTTC.

Points on this clone: This may be a read error: a much more frequent sequence differs by one nucleotide. The chain couples TRBV5-4 to TRBJ2-2; 7 bases are shared with TRBD1. V dropped 4 bases and J dropped 3; count of bases not matched to a gene: 3. CDR1 and CDR2 from the germline V gene are SGHNT and YYREEE (reference sequence). This CDR3 region has 14 residues. The CDR3 protein is CASSPRGYTGELFF. In DNA form, the CDR3 reads TGTGCCAGCAGCCCCAGGGGGTACACCGGGGAGCTGTTTTTT.

This clone has just one count. V gene TRBV28 combines with J gene TRBJ2-1; D not certain. Trimming took 3 bases from V and 10 from J, leaving 10 bases between them. The length of the CDR3 is 12 residues. The germline gives CDR1 MDHEN, CDR2 SYDVKM. The CDR3 DNA follows: TGTGCCAGCAGTTTTTACCAGATAGAGCAGTTCTTC. This translates into CASSFYQIEQFF.

This rearrangement joins TRBV27 to TRBJ2-6, with TRBD1 matching 8 bases. V was pared by 5 bases and J by 5 bases, with 8 bases of the junction left unmatched. The CDR3 contains 16 residues. Germline loops: CDR1 MNHEY, CDR2 SMNVEV (reference sequence). CDR3 sequence: CASSPLTGGWANVLTF. For the CDR3, the DNA is TGTGCCAGCAGTCCATTAACAGGGGGGTGGGCCAACGTCCTGACTTTC.

CDR3 residues: CASRRRQGNQPQHF. CDR3 DNA: TGTGCCAGCAGACGTCGACAGGGGAATCAGCCCCAGCATTTT. V gene TRBV6-6 combines with J gene TRBJ1-5; 8 bases fit TRBD1. This CDR3 is built from 14 residues. From germline, CDR1 is MNHNY and CDR2 SVGAGI (reference sequence). V was clipped by 6 bases and J by 4 bases; unmatched bases: 5.

V gene TRBV29-1 combines with J gene TRBJ1-5; D unclear. This CDR3 has 14 amino acids. The germline V gene encodes CDR1 SQVTM and CDR2 ANQGSEA. The V gene lost 3 bases and the J gene lost 0 bases, with 9 bases spanning the gap. CDR3 coding DNA: TGCAGCGTTGATGACGGGGTTAGCAATCAGCCCCAGCATTTT. It yields the protein CSVDDGVSNQPQHF.

V and J are TRBV28 and TRBJ2-1; tentative D call: TRBD1 (6 bases). The germline V gene has CDR1 MDHEN and CDR2 SYDVKM. The V end lost 5 bases, the J end lost 8 bases, and 10 bases lay between the germline ends. The CDR3 length is 12 residues. In DNA form, the CDR3 reads TGTGCCAGCAGTACTACAGGGCATGAGCAGTTCTTC. The encoded protein is CASSTTGHEQFF.

The V gene is TRBV3-1 (or the pseudogene TRBV3-2), the J gene TRBJ1-3, with 8 nucleotides matching TRBD1. Germline V CDR1 and CDR2: LGHDT, YNNKEL (reference sequence). The length of the CDR3 is 14 residues. Germline trimming cut 3 bases from V and 2 bases from J; bases unmatched to any gene: 0. CDR3 DNA sequence: TGTGCCAGCAGCCAGGACAGGGCTGGAAACACCATATATTTT. This encodes CASSQDRAGNTIYF.

This sequence joins TRBV2 and TRBJ1-1; the D is unclear. This CDR3 contains 12 residues. CDR1 SNHLY and CDR2 FYNNEI come from the germline V gene. The V gene lost 7 bases and the J gene lost 3 bases, with 9 bases spanning the gap. CDR3 protein: CASNGDYTEAFF. Here the CDR3 DNA reads TGTGCCAGCAACGGGGATTACACTGAAGCTTTCTTT.

CDR3 sequence: CAWSASGAHGYTF. CDR3 nucleotide sequence: TGTGCCTGGAGTGCTAGTGGGGCCCATGGCTACACCTTC. This rearrangement joins TRBV30 to TRBJ1-2; a weak D match, TRBD1 (5 bases). Trimming took 1 base from V and 6 from J, leaving 12 bases between them. The germline V gene has CDR1 GTSNPN and CDR2 SVGIG (reference sequence). The length of the CDR3 is 13 residues.

The chain employs TRBV9 and TRBJ2-1; D is unresolved. The germline V gene has CDR1 SGDLS and CDR2 YYNGEE. V gave up 4 bases and J gave up 0 bases, with 11 bases separating them. This CDR3 comprises 15 residues. The DNA for the CDR3 is TGTGCCAGCAGCCCCCGCCCGAGCTCCTACAATGAGCAGTTCTTC. As protein: CASSPRPSSYNEQFF.

Ten or more counts support this clone. The rearrangement links TRBV6-1 to TRBJ2-1; TRBD2 might be the D (5 bases). CDR1 and CDR2 from the germline V gene are MNHNS and SASEGT. V was shortened by 2 bases and J by 7 bases, with 15 bases between the two germline ends. The CDR3 runs 15 residues. This chain's CDR3 is CASSERLASINEQFF. CDR3 sequence (DNA): TGTGCCAGCAGTGAACGTCTAGCCAGTATAAATGAGCAGTTCTTC.

The chain carries TRBV4-1 and TRBJ1-5; weak D call: TRBD1 (6 bases). V dropped 1 base and J dropped 6 bases, with 10 bases sitting between them. The CDR3 runs to 14 residues. Germline V gene data show CDR1 as MGHRA and CDR2 as YSYEKL. DNA for the CDR3: TGCGCCAGCAGCCAAGGGACAGACTTTCAGCCCCAGCATTTT. As protein: CASSQGTDFQPQHF.

The CDR3 DNA follows: TGCGCCAGCAGCCAGGGAGGCCACTACGAGCAGTACTTC. Its protein is CASSQGGHYEQYF. The rearrangement uses TRBV5-1 and TRBJ2-7, with D maybe TRBD2 (6 bases). V was clipped by 4 bases and J by 3 bases, with 11 bases between them. The V gene's germline CDR1 is SGHRS and CDR2 YFSETQ. The length of the CDR3 is 13 residues.

The chain links TRBV30 to TRBJ1-6; 12 nucleotides line up with TRBD1. The CDR3 has 16 residues. V shed 2 bases, J shed 9 bases, and the junction held 8 bases outside the gene matches. CDR1 and CDR2 from the germline V gene are GTSNPN and SVGIG (reference sequence). For the CDR3, the DNA is TGTGCCTGGAGTATACCGGGACAGGGGGCTTTTTCACCCCTCCACTTT. The encoded protein is CAWSIPGQGAFSPLHF.

This sequence joins TRBV3-1 (or the pseudogene TRBV3-2) and TRBJ2-5; 7 bases line up with TRBD1. Germline trimming cut 1 base from V and 5 bases from J; bases unmatched to any gene: 7. The CDR3 spans 15 residues. Looked up from germline, CDR1 is LGHDT and CDR2 is YNNKEL (reference sequence). The CDR3 DNA sequence: TGTGCCAGCAGCCAAGCGAGAGACAGGGTGGAGACCCAGTACTTC. This gives the protein CASSQARDRVETQYF.

The chain has TRBV20-1 and TRBJ1-3, with a weak D call TRBD1 (6 bases). The CDR3 loop spans 16 amino acids. V dropped 3 bases and J dropped 0 bases, with 15 bases sitting between them. Germline values: CDR1 DFQATT, CDR2 SNEGSKA (reference sequence). The CDR3 coding sequence is TGCAGTGCTAGTCTCGGGACATCTAGCTCTGGAAACACCATATATTTT. It yields the protein CSASLGTSSSGNTIYF.